One and the same sample provided the 20 T cell receptor beta chains below, sequenced in a study of OX40 agonist ivuxolimab in advanced cancers. The repertoire was sequenced with immunoSEQ multiplex PCR; TCRdb's copy has only in-frame clones and lacks some. The profile shows tens of thousands of clones, around 81% of them singletons. Sequencing used CD4+ or CD8+ T cells sorted from blood, obtained in a trial of the OX40 agonist ivuxolimab. These receptors came from an adult with an advanced solid tumor such as melanoma, head and neck, liver or kidney cancer.

The rearrangement uses TRBV2 and TRBJ1-2, with D possibly TRBD1 on 6 matching bases. The CDR3 totals 13 residues. V was trimmed by 8 bases and J by 6 bases, leaving 16 bases between them. The germline V gene has CDR1 SNHLY and CDR2 FYNNEI. CDR3 loop: CASSMTGWDGYTF. DNA of the CDR3: TGTGCCAGCTCAATGACAGGCTGGGATGGCTACACCTTC.

Written as DNA, the CDR3 is TGTGCCAGCAGGTCTAGACTAGCGGGGGCTAAAGAGACCCAGTACTTC. This encodes CASRSRLAGAKETQYF. This chain connects TRBV2 to TRBJ2-5; TRBD2 agrees at 12 bases. The CDR3 is 16 residues long. V dropped 6 bases and J dropped 3; count of bases not matched to a gene: 8. Germline lookup yields CDR1 SNHLY and CDR2 FYNNEI.

The J gene is TRBJ2-7, the V gene TRBV7-9; D might be TRBD1 or TRBD2, each matching 5 bases. The CDR3 consists of 14 residues. Germline loops: CDR1 SEHNR, CDR2 FQNEAQ (reference sequence). V lost 5 bases and J lost 6, with 17 bases in between. CDR3 nucleotide sequence: TGTGCCAGCAGCAGGGGTTTTGGCCGGGGCGAGCAGTACTTC. It yields the protein CASSRGFGRGEQYF.

The chain uses TRBV9 and TRBJ1-1; D gene unclear. Per the germline V gene, CDR1 is SGDLS and CDR2 is YYNGEE. Trimming removed 0 bases at V and 0 bases at J, with 6 bases between. The CDR3 is made up of 14 amino acids. CDR3 residues: CASSVAGVNTEAFF. The CDR3 bases are TGTGCCAGCAGCGTAGCCGGAGTGAACACTGAAGCTTTCTTT.

V gene TRBV14 combines with J gene TRBJ2-7, with unresolved D. The CDR3 sequence is 13 residues long. The germline gives CDR1 SGHDN, CDR2 FVKESK. V shed 1 base and J shed 3 bases, with 7 bases lying between them. As DNA, the CDR3 is TGTGCCAGCAGCCAAGGTTCCGGCTACGAGCAGTACTTC. It encodes CASSQGSGYEQYF.

The chain links TRBV27 to TRBJ2-3, with TRBD2 as a possible D gene (6 bases). The CDR3 extends over 12 amino acids. Germline V gives CDR1 MNHEY, CDR2 SMNVEV (reference sequence). The germline V and J ends were trimmed by 5 bases and 9 bases, with 12 bases remaining between them. The CDR3 DNA is TGTGCCAGCAGTAGCGGGTACCAAACGCAGTATTTT. Amino acid sequence: CASSSGYQTQYF.

This clone has more than one count but fewer than ten. The V gene is TRBV7-9, the J gene TRBJ2-7; D is unresolved. V was cut by 9 bases and J by 1 base, with 13 bases left in between. The CDR3 contains 13 residues. The germline V gene encodes CDR1 SEHNR and CDR2 FQNEAQ (reference sequence). For the CDR3, the DNA is TGTGCCAGTTCGGGTAGGGAATCCTACGAGCAGTACTTC. Protein: CASSGRESYEQYF.

In its sample, this clone was seen once. The chain couples TRBV5-5 to TRBJ2-5; 15 bases are shared with TRBD2. The V segment lost 3 bases and the J segment 2 bases; nucleotides outside the gene matches: 2. The germline CDR1 and CDR2 sequences are SGHKS and YYEKEE (reference sequence). This CDR3 has 16 residues. CDR3 DNA sequence: TGTGCCAGCAGCTCGGGACTAGCGGGGGGTCAAGAGACCCAGTACTTC. Protein: CASSSGLAGGQETQYF.

The chain couples TRBV5-6 to TRBJ2-1; 7 bases match TRBD1. Losses at the gene ends were 4 bases for V and 4 bases for J; bases not matched to a gene: 8. The CDR3 runs 15 residues. Germline V gene lookup returns CDR1 SGHDT and CDR2 YYEEEE. CDR3 DNA sequence: TGTGCCAGCAGCCTGCCGGGACAGAGATACAATGAGCAGTTCTTC. The encoded protein is CASSLPGQRYNEQFF.

J is TRBJ1-3 and V is TRBV5-1; D unresolved. This CDR3 spans 13 amino acids. From germline, CDR1 is SGHRS and CDR2 YFSETQ. Trimming took off 5 bases at V and 0 bases at J, with 6 bases between the two ends. CDR3 region: CASSQNSGNTIYF. The CDR3 coding sequence is TGCGCCAGCAGTCAGAACTCTGGAAACACCATATATTTT. The full variable domain, rest sourced from reference TRBV5-1 and TRBJ1-3, is KAGVTQTPRYLIKTRGQQVTLSCSPISGHRSVSWYQQTPGQGLQFLFEYFSETQRNKGNFPGRFSGRQFSNSRSEMNVSTLELGDSALYLCASSQNSGNTIYFGEGSWLTVV.

The genes are TRBV29-1 and TRBJ2-7; D might be TRBD2 (7 bases). The germline V gene has CDR1 SQVTM and CDR2 ANQGSEA. The CDR3 totals 13 residues. V lost 6 bases and J 3 bases, leaving 15 bases between the germline ends. The DNA for the CDR3 is TGCAGCGTCCCCGGCGGGGGCCACTACGAGCAGTACTTC. As protein: CSVPGGGHYEQYF.

The gene calls are TRBV27 and TRBJ1-4, with 10 bases matching TRBD1. The CDR3 sequence is 17 residues long. Germline loops: CDR1 MNHEY, CDR2 SMNVEV (reference sequence). The J segment lost 2 bases and the V segment lost 3 bases, leaving 6 bases of the junction unmatched. This CDR3 reads CASSFRGTGATNEKLFF. DNA of the CDR3: TGTGCCAGCAGTTTTAGGGGGACAGGGGCTACTAATGAAAAACTGTTTTTT.

The V gene is TRBV5-6, the J gene TRBJ2-7; D is uncertain. V lost 4 bases to trimming and J lost 0 bases, with 5 bases between them. The CDR3 consists of 12 residues. Germline V gene data show CDR1 as SGHDT and CDR2 as YYEEEE. The CDR3 DNA sequence: TGTGCCAGCAGCCTGGCCTCCTACGAGCAGTACTTC. Translated: CASSLASYEQYF. The complete variable domain, with remaining parts taken from reference TRBV5-6 and TRBJ2-7, reads DAGVTQSPTHLIKTRGQQVTLRCSPKSGHDTVSWYQQALGQGPQFIFQYYEEEERQRGNFPDRFSGHQFPNYSSELNVNALLLGDSALYLCASSLASYEQYFGPGTRLTVT.

The J gene is TRBJ2-1, the V gene TRBV5-6, with 7 bases lining up with TRBD1. V dropped 5 bases and J dropped 0; count of bases not matched to a gene: 5. The germline gives CDR1 SGHDT, CDR2 YYEEEE. The CDR3 runs to 15 residues. CDR3 loop: CASRGDRDSYNEQFF. CDR3 bases: TGTGCCAGCAGGGGAGACAGGGACTCCTACAATGAGCAGTTCTTC.

The V call is TRBV7-2, the J call TRBJ2-1, with D unclear. Germline CDR1 SGHTA, CDR2 FQGNSA. CDR3 length: 12 residues. The germline V and J ends were trimmed by 1 base and 12 bases, with 10 bases remaining between them. The CDR3 region is CASSLVGRRQFF. In nucleotides, the CDR3 is TGTGCCAGCAGCTTAGTTGGTCGTCGGCAGTTCTTC.

V and J are TRBV6-5 and TRBJ1-2; 8 nucleotides match TRBD1. The CDR3 covers 15 residues. Trimming took 5 bases from V and 7 from J; bases not matched to a gene: 12. Germline V gene sequence: CDR1 MNHEY, CDR2 SVGAGI. CDR3 residues: CASSQGQGPLTGYTF. CDR3 coding DNA: TGTGCCAGCAGTCAAGGACAGGGCCCCCTCACTGGCTACACCTTC.

This clone turned up a few times. The chain combines TRBV19 with TRBJ1-5, with D perhaps TRBD1 (5 bases). CDR1 and CDR2 (germline): LNHDA, SQIVND (reference sequence). The CDR3 extends over 15 amino acids. Deletions cut 3 bases from V and 4 bases from J, with 13 bases between. This chain's CDR3 is CASSMGREANQPQHF. The CDR3 DNA is TGTGCCAGTAGTATGGGCAGGGAGGCAAATCAGCCCCAGCATTTT.

V usage is TRBV10-3 and J usage is TRBJ2-6; TRBD1 might be the D (6 bases). From germline, CDR1 is ENHRY and CDR2 SYGVKD. V lost 4 bases, J lost 4 bases, and 17 bases lay in between. The CDR3 has 17 amino acids. The CDR3 here is CAISVGARGSGANVLTF. Written as DNA, the CDR3 is TGTGCCATCAGTGTGGGGGCCCGCGGCTCCGGGGCCAACGTCCTGACTTTC.

J is TRBJ2-5 and V is TRBV2; the D is unclear. Germline lookup yields CDR1 SNHLY and CDR2 FYNNEI. V was pared by 6 bases and J by 2 bases, with 10 bases between. This CDR3 has 13 amino acids. The DNA of the CDR3 is TGTGCCAGCAGCGTTGGTGCTCAAGAGACCCAGTACTTC. This translates into CASSVGAQETQYF.

Worth noting for this clone: The DNA is left out, because the CDR3 cannot be placed on it with certainty; the CDR3 is given as TCRdb lists it. This chain joins TRBV12-2 and TRBJ2-6; the tabulated D call, TRBD1, remains unverified against the DNA. TRBV12-2 is given as a pseudogene. The CDR3 is 19 amino acids long, termini counted. Here the CDR3 reads CASRPMGGRVGSGANVLTF.